The following is a T cell receptor (beta chain) sequence with its context. Per the original methods: Counts of nucleated cells, estimated from reference gene primer amplification, were obtained. Some clones are missing from TCRdb's copy, which holds only in-frame ones; the method was immunoSEQ multiplex PCR. That table gives V, J and clone size, and the DNA gave D and trimming. The data show approximately 250,000 clones, approximately 83% seen once. This specimen comes from a study of blood T cell repertoires in COVID-19. Study as a whole: The United States, Italy and Spain provided the acute and convalescent COVID-19 samples.

The CDR3 consists of 15 residues. Germline loops: CDR1 MNHEY, CDR2 SVGAGI. V was shortened by 5 bases and J by 0 bases, with 11 bases between the two germline ends. This clonotype was sampled from a woman aged 45-59 years with acute or convalescent COVID-19. The chain combines TRBV6-5 with TRBJ1-3; the D is unclear. Sequencing used peripheral blood. The chain's CDR3 is CASSPTFLSGNTIYF. In nucleotides, the CDR3 is TGTGCCAGCAGTCCCACTTTCCTCTCTGGAAACACCATATATTTT.